These 32 T cell receptor beta chains share one sample of origin, sequenced in a study of cytomegalovirus exposure and HLA in healthy donors. Primers: 60 Vbeta forward and 13 Jbeta reverse. Generated by immunoSEQ multiplex PCR, the TCRdb table keeps only in-frame clones and is missing some. This table has more than 80,000 clones, approximately 72% appearing once. The material sequenced was PBMCs. The source is a woman in her 70s in good health and CMV-seropositive.

This clone was seen a few times. The V call is TRBV27, the J call TRBJ2-5; the D is unclear. The germline V and J ends were trimmed by 5 bases and 1 base, with 14 bases remaining between them. This CDR3 is 15 amino acids long. In germline, CDR1 is MNHEY, CDR2 SMNVEV (reference sequence). The CDR3 loop reads CASSPKTLIQETQYF. The CDR3 DNA is TGTGCCAGCAGTCCGAAAACACTAATCCAAGAGACCCAGTACTTC.

V and J are TRBV7-9 and TRBJ2-2, with 7 bases aligning to TRBD1. This CDR3 contains 15 residues. With 5 bases clipped from V and 4 bases from J, the junction kept 7 bases outside the gene matches. Germline CDR1 and CDR2: SEHNR and FQNEAQ (reference sequence). In DNA form, the CDR3 reads TGTGCCAGCAGCCAGGGGACAGCCACCACCGGGGAGCTGTTTTTT. This sequence encodes CASSQGTATTGELFF.

This rearrangement joins TRBV4-1 to TRBJ2-7; no definite D call. Germline CDR1 is MGHRA and CDR2 is YSYEKL. This CDR3 contains 15 residues. The V end was cut by 0 bases, the J end by 3 bases, with 12 bases between. CDR3 loop: CASSQDSGESYEQYF. The CDR3 DNA reads TGCGCCAGCAGCCAAGACTCAGGCGAAAGCTACGAGCAGTACTTC.

The rearrangement links TRBV28 to TRBJ2-7, with D possibly TRBD2 on 6 matching bases. The CDR3 is made up of 14 amino acids. The ends were cut back, 5 bases at V and 3 bases at J, with 14 bases in the middle. From germline, CDR1 is MDHEN and CDR2 SYDVKM. The CDR3 sequence: CASSPRLGHYEQYF. CDR3 in DNA: TGTGCCAGCAGTCCCCGACTAGGTCACTACGAGCAGTACTTC.

V and J are TRBV12-5 and TRBJ2-5; TRBD1 is a possible D gene (6 bases). The CDR3 covers 13 residues. Germline assignment: CDR1 LGHNT and CDR2 FRNRAP. Trimming pared 1 base from V and 7 bases from J, leaving 10 bases between. CDR3 DNA sequence: TGTGCTAGTGGTTTGGACAGGGCCCGGACCCAGTACTTC. This sequence encodes CASGLDRARTQYF.

This clone was observed a few times. V gene TRBV2 combines with J gene TRBJ2-4; 7 bases align to TRBD1. This CDR3 region has 17 residues. V lost 3 bases, J lost 1 base, and 9 bases stayed unmatched. Per germline, CDR1 SNHLY and CDR2 FYNNEI. CDR3 sequence: CASSDLTGIGAKNIQYF. The CDR3 DNA reads as TGTGCCAGCAGTGACCTGACAGGGATAGGGGCCAAAAACATTCAGTACTTC.

The chain has TRBV2 and TRBJ2-1; D is ambiguous. The CDR3 runs 14 residues. Germline CDR1 and CDR2: SNHLY and FYNNEI. Trimming stripped 3 bases from V and 9 bases from J, with 15 bases between. This CDR3 reads CASSDRDWFSEQFF. Here the CDR3 DNA reads TGTGCCAGCAGTGATCGAGACTGGTTCAGTGAGCAGTTCTTC.

This sequence joins TRBV6-5 and TRBJ2-1, with D unclear. Trimming removed 8 bases from V and 7 bases from J, with 12 bases in between. Germline CDR1 MNHEY, CDR2 SVGAGI. The CDR3 is 12 residues long. In nucleotides, the CDR3 is TGTGCCAGCTGCCAGTTGTTGAATGAGCAGTTCTTC. Its translation is CASCQLLNEQFF.

The gene calls are TRBV19 and TRBJ1-4, with D uncertain. This CDR3 contains 13 residues. The germline V gene has CDR1 LNHDA and CDR2 SQIVND (reference sequence). Trimming took 6 bases from V and 14 from J, leaving 19 bases between them. CDR3 nucleotide sequence: TGTGCCAGTAGCACCCACTTCGGAGGCACTCTGTTTTTT. Its translation: CASSTHFGGTLFF.

This clone occurred a few times. The rearrangement uses TRBV5-6 and TRBJ2-3; 8 bases line up with TRBD1. The CDR3 runs 16 residues. Germline lookup yields CDR1 SGHDT and CDR2 YYEEEE. V dropped 4 bases and J dropped 2; count of bases not matched to a gene: 9. CDR3 in amino acids: CASSKGQAKVTDTQYF. In nucleotides, the CDR3 is TGTGCCAGCAGCAAGGGACAGGCAAAGGTCACAGATACGCAGTATTTT.

This chain links TRBV5-4 with TRBJ2-7; no definite D call. The CDR3 spans 12 residues. Germline loops: CDR1 SGHNT, CDR2 YYREEE (reference sequence). The V gene lost 2 bases and the J gene lost 2 bases, with 5 bases spanning the gap. CDR3 nucleotides: TGTGCCAGCAGCTTAGACACCTACGAGCAGTACTTC. Translated: CASSLDTYEQYF.

This clone is a singleton in its sample. This rearrangement joins TRBV6-1 to TRBJ2-3; D remains ambiguous. Looked up from germline, CDR1 is MNHNS and CDR2 is SASEGT. V was cut by 0 bases and J by 2 bases, with 12 bases left in between. The CDR3 totals 16 residues. CDR3 amino acids: CASSEAVNRYTDTQYF. The CDR3 coding sequence is TGTGCCAGCAGTGAAGCAGTTAACAGATACACAGATACGCAGTATTTT.

The chain uses TRBV6-5 and TRBJ2-7; TRBD1 matches 9 bases. From germline, CDR1 is MNHEY and CDR2 SVGAGI. After removal of 7 bases from V and 0 bases from J, the junction contained 4 bases not matched to a gene. The CDR3 loop spans 14 amino acids. Written as DNA, the CDR3 is TGTGCCAGCAAAAGGACAGGGGACTCCTACGAGCAGTACTTC. This gives the protein CASKRTGDSYEQYF.

The chain is built from TRBV27 and TRBJ2-3; 9 bases are a match to TRBD1. The CDR3 runs 13 residues. Trimming cost V 6 bases and J 8 bases; bases outside gene matches: 6. CDR1 is MNHEY and CDR2 is SMNVEV in the germline V gene (reference sequence). For the CDR3, the DNA is TGTGCCAGCAGGGGACAGGGTGGACCTACGCAGTATTTT. Translation: CASRGQGGPTQYF.

The chain has TRBV27 and TRBJ2-7; possibly TRBD1 for D (5 bases). V lost 6 bases to trimming and J lost 6 bases, with 12 bases between them. CDR3 length equals 12 residues. Germline V CDR1 and CDR2: MNHEY, SMNVEV (reference sequence). For the CDR3, the DNA is TGTGCCAGCAGACGGGCAGGGTTCGAGCAGTACTTC. The encoded protein is CASRRAGFEQYF.

The genes are TRBV18 and TRBJ1-4, with 9 bases that match TRBD1. The CDR3 sequence is 14 residues long. The V gene end was trimmed by 7 bases and the J gene end by 7 bases; junction bases not matched to a gene: 7. Germline values: CDR1 KGHSH, CDR2 LQKENI. CDR3 region: CASFMDRGGEKLFF. DNA of the CDR3: TGTGCCAGCTTCATGGACAGGGGTGGTGAAAAACTGTTTTTT.

This clone was counted only a few times. The rearrangement uses TRBV10-3 and TRBJ1-2; no definite D call. Germline assignment: CDR1 ENHRY and CDR2 SYGVKD. The V end was cut by 1 base, the J end by 3 bases, with 18 bases between. This CDR3 spans 17 amino acids. CDR3 in amino acids: CAISELIQWPLYYGYTF. CDR3 nucleotides: TGTGCCATCAGTGAGTTAATACAGTGGCCCCTGTACTATGGCTACACCTTC.

V and J are TRBV19 and TRBJ1-4, with D uncertain. Germline CDR1 LNHDA, CDR2 SQIVND (reference sequence). The V gene lost 0 bases and the J gene lost 8 bases, with 7 bases spanning the gap. The CDR3 consists of 13 residues. CDR3 protein: CASSIESVEKLFF. CDR3 nucleotide sequence: TGTGCCAGTAGTATAGAGTCGGTGGAAAAACTGTTTTTT.

The V gene is TRBV19, the J gene TRBJ2-3; possibly TRBD2 for D (5 bases). The CDR3 sequence is 14 residues long. CDR1 and CDR2 (germline): LNHDA, SQIVND (reference sequence). V was shortened by 7 bases and J by 2 bases, with 13 bases between the two germline ends. CDR3 coding DNA: TGTGCCAGTACTGATCCGGGGTACACAGATACGCAGTATTTT. This encodes CASTDPGYTDTQYF.

The rearrangement joins TRBV6-5 to TRBJ2-7; D possibly corresponds to TRBD2 (5 bases). The germline V gene has CDR1 MNHEY and CDR2 SVGAGI. Trimming took off 8 bases at V and 6 bases at J, with 14 bases between the two ends. The CDR3 spans 12 residues. The CDR3 is CASGTRGFEQYF. The CDR3 DNA follows: TGTGCCAGCGGAACACGCGGGTTCGAGCAGTACTTC.

The V gene is TRBV7-9, the J gene TRBJ1-2, with TRBD1 identical over 10 bases. The CDR3 extends over 13 amino acids. J gave up 4 bases and V 8 bases, and 4 bases lay outside the gene matches. The germline CDR1 and CDR2 sequences are SEHNR and FQNEAQ (reference sequence). In nucleotides, the CDR3 is TGTGCCAGCGTACGACAGGGGGCCTATGGCTACACCTTC. Its protein product is CASVRQGAYGYTF.

The chain combines TRBV7-9 with TRBJ2-7; the match to TRBD1 covers 11 bases. J was trimmed by 7 bases and V by 5 bases; bases with no gene match: 7. The CDR3 extends over 14 amino acids. The germline CDR1 and CDR2 sequences are SEHNR and FQNEAQ (reference sequence). In nucleotides, the CDR3 is TGTGCCAGCAGCCAGGACAGGGGGCAGAGGGAGCAGTACTTC. Residues: CASSQDRGQREQYF.

V is TRBV5-8 and J is TRBJ1-2, with D perhaps TRBD1 (6 bases). The V gene's germline CDR1 is SGHTS and CDR2 YDEGEE. The CDR3 spans 15 residues. Trimming removed 0 bases at V and 4 bases at J, with 13 bases between. CDR3: CASSLGRTGSYGYTF. CDR3 sequence (DNA): TGTGCCAGCAGCTTGGGTCGAACAGGGAGCTATGGCTACACCTTC.

In this sample, this clone turned up a few times. V gene TRBV4-2 combines with J gene TRBJ2-1; D may be TRBD2 (6 bases). Germline CDR1 reads LGHNA; CDR2 reads YNFKEQ. The ends were cut back, 0 bases at V and 6 bases at J, with 12 bases in the middle. This CDR3 is 15 amino acids long. The CDR3 bases are TGTGCCAGCAGCCAAGATGAACTAGCACCCAATGAGCAGTTCTTC. Its protein is CASSQDELAPNEQFF.

V is TRBV2 and J is TRBJ1-2; D perhaps matches TRBD1 (6 bases). CDR3 length equals 13 residues. V was cut by 3 bases and J by 5 bases, with 10 bases left in between. The V gene's germline CDR1 is SNHLY and CDR2 FYNNEI. CDR3 region: CASSETGRYGYTF. In DNA, the CDR3 is TGTGCCAGCAGTGAGACAGGCCGTTATGGCTACACCTTC.

The chain links TRBV2 to TRBJ2-5; 9 bases are a match to TRBD1. Near its end, the DNA agrees better with TRBJ2-7, so the J call may be wrong. The germline V gene encodes CDR1 SNHLY and CDR2 FYNNEI. The CDR3 is 14 amino acids. The CDR3 bases are TGTGCCAGCATACGACAGGGGGTATCCTACGAGCAGTACTTC. Translating it yields CASIRQGVSYEQYF.

The chain carries TRBV7-9 and TRBJ2-2; D gene ambiguous. Trimming took 5 bases from V and 0 from J, leaving 7 bases between them. CDR1 is SEHNR, CDR2 FQNEAQ, per germline (reference sequence). This CDR3 is built from 14 residues. The CDR3 here is CASSPPANTGELFF. In nucleotides, the CDR3 is TGTGCCAGCAGCCCCCCAGCGAACACCGGGGAGCTGTTTTTT.

This clone was observed once. This sequence joins TRBV5-6 and TRBJ1-2, with 11 bases aligning to TRBD1. Germline loops: CDR1 SGHDT, CDR2 YYEEEE. With V trimmed by 4 bases and J by 2 bases, 10 bases remained unmatched. The CDR3 has 17 residues. CDR3 DNA sequence: TGTGCCAGCAGCCAGGGCCCGGGACAGGGGGTGAACTATGGCTACACCTTC. Protein: CASSQGPGQGVNYGYTF.

This chain connects TRBV2 to TRBJ2-7, with TRBD2 identical over 7 bases. The CDR3 runs to 14 residues. Germline lookup yields CDR1 SNHLY and CDR2 FYNNEI. The ends lost 8 bases at V and 4 bases at J; junction bases unmatched: 11. The CDR3 here is CASSGGRPQYEQYF. The CDR3 DNA reads TGTGCCAGCTCGGGGGGAAGGCCCCAATACGAGCAGTACTTC.

This chain connects TRBV7-6 to TRBJ2-5, with a tentative D call TRBD2 (7 bases). V was shortened by 1 base and J by 5 bases, with 11 bases between the two germline ends. The CDR3 sequence is 14 residues long. Germline V lookup: CDR1 SGHVS, CDR2 FNYEAQ. The CDR3 reads CASSLVGGGETQYF. The CDR3 DNA sequence: TGTGCCAGCAGCTTAGTAGGGGGAGGGGAGACCCAGTACTTC.

The chain couples TRBV7-6 to TRBJ2-1; possibly TRBD2 for D (6 bases). The CDR3 consists of 16 residues. CDR1 is SGHVS and CDR2 is FNYEAQ in the germline V gene. Trimming stripped 2 bases from V and 3 bases from J, with 14 bases between. The CDR3 DNA sequence: TGTGCCAGCAGCTTATCTACGGGAGTGGGCTACAATGAGCAGTTCTTC. Protein product: CASSLSTGVGYNEQFF.

The rearrangement links TRBV5-1 to TRBJ2-2; 8 nucleotides align to TRBD2. In germline, CDR1 is SGHRS, CDR2 YFSETQ. Trimming took 6 bases from V and 7 from J; bases not matched to a gene: 5. The CDR3 has 13 amino acids. As DNA, the CDR3 is TGCGCCAGCAAACCAGCGGGGGACGGGGAGCTGTTTTTT. Its translation: CASKPAGDGELFF.